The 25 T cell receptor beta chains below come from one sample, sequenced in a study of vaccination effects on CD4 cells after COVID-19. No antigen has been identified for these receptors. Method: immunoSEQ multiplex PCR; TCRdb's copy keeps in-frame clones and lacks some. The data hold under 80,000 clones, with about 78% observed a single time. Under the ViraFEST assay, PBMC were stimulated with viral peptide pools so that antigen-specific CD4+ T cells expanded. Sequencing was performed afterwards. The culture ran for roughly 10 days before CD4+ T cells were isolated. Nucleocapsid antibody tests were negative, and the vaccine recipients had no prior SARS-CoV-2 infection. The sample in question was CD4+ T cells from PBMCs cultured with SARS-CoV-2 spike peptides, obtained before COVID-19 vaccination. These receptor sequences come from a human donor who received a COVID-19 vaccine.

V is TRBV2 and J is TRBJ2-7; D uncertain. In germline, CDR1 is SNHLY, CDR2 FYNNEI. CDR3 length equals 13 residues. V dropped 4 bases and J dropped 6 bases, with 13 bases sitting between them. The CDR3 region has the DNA TGTGCCAGCAGTGTTCAAGTGGTTGGCGAGCAGTACGTC. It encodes CASSVQVVGEQYV.

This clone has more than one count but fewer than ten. The CDR3 is CASSPRQGNTEAFF. In nucleotides, the CDR3 is TGTGCCAGCAGTCCCCGACAGGGTAACACTGAAGCTTTCTTT. The chain uses TRBV2 and TRBJ1-1, with 7 positions matching TRBD1. Germline V CDR1 and CDR2: SNHLY, FYNNEI. With V trimmed by 5 bases and J by 2 bases, 5 bases remained unmatched. This CDR3 spans 14 amino acids.

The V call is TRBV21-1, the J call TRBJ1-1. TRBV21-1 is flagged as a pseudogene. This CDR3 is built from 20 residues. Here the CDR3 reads CASSNVNSSGCCGRQSEAFF. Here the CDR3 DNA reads TGTGCCAGCAGCAATGTGAACAGTTCGGGGTGCTGCGGTCGGCAATCTGAAGCTTTCTTT.

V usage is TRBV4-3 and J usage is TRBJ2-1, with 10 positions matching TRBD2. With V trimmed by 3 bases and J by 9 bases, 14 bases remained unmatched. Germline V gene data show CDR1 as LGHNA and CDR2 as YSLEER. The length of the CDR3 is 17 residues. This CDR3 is CASSHRVTAGGPSEQFF. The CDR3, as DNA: TGCGCCAGCAGCCACAGGGTCACAGCGGGGGGGCCTAGTGAGCAGTTCTTC.

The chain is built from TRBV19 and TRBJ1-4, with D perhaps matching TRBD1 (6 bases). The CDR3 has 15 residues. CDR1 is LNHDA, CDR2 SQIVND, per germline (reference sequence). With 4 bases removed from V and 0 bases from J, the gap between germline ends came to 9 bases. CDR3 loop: CASSNRGATNEKLFF. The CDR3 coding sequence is TGTGCCAGTAGTAATAGGGGGGCAACTAATGAAAAACTGTTTTTT.

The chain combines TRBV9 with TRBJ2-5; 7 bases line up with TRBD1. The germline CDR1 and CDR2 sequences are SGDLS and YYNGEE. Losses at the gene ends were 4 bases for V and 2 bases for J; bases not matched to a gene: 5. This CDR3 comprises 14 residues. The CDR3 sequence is CASSTHRGQETQYF. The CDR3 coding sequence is TGTGCCAGCAGCACCCACAGGGGACAAGAGACCCAGTACTTC.

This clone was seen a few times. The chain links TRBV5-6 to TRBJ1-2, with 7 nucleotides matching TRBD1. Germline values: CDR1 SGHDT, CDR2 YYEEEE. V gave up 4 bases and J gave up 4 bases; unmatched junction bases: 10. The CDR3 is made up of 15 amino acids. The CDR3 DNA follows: TGTGCCAGCAGCCGGGACTGGAAGGGGGCCTATGGCTACACCTTC. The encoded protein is CASSRDWKGAYGYTF.

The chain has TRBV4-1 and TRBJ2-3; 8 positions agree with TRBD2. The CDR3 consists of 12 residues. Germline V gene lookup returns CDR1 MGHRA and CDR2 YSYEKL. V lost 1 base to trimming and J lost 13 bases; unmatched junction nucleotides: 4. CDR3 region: CASSQAGGVEYF. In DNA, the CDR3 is TGCGCCAGCAGCCAAGCGGGGGGGGTTGAGTATTTT.

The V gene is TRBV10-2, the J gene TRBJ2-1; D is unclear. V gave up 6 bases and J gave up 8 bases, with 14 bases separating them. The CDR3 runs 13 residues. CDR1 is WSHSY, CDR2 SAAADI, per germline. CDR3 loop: CASRSTAQYEQFF. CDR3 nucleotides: TGCGCCAGCAGGAGTACGGCACAGTATGAGCAGTTCTTC.

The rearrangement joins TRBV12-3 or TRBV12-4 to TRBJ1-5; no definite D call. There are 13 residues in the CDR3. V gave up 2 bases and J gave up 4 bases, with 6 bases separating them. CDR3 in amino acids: CASSLRQNQPQHF. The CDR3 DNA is TGTGCCAGCAGTTTAAGGCAGAATCAGCCCCAGCATTTT.

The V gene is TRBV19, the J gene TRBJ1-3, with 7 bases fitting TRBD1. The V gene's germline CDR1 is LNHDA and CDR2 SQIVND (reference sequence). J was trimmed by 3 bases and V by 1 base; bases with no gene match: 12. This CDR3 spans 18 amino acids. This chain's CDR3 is CASSIAFSTGNFGNTIYF. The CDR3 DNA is TGTGCCAGTAGTATAGCATTTTCGACAGGGAACTTTGGAAACACCATATATTTT. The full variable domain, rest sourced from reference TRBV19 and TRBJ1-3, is DGGITQSPKYLFRKEGQNVTLSCEQNLNHDAMYWYRQDPGQGLRLIYYSQIVNDFQKGDIAEGYSVSREKKESFPLTVTSAQKNPTAFYLCASSIAFSTGNFGNTIYFGEGSWLTVV.

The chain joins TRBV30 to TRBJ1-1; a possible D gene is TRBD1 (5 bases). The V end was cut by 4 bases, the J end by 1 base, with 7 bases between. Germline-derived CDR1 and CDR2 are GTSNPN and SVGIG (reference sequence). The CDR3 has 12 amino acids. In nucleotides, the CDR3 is TGTGCCTGGACCCAGGGGAACACTGAAGCTTTCTTT. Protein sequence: CAWTQGNTEAFF. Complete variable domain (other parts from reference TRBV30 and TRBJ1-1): SQTIHQWPATLVQPVGSPLSLECTVEGTSNPNLYWYRQAAGRGLQLLFYSVGIGQISSEVPQNLSASRPQDRQFILSSKKLLLSDSGFYLCAWTQGNTEAFFGQGTRLTVV.

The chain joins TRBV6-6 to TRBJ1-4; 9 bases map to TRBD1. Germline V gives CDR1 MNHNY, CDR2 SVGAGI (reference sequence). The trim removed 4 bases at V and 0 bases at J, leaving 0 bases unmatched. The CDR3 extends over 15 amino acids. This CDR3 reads CASSWDRATNEKLFF. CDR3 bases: TGTGCCAGCAGTTGGGACAGGGCAACTAATGAAAAACTGTTTTTT.

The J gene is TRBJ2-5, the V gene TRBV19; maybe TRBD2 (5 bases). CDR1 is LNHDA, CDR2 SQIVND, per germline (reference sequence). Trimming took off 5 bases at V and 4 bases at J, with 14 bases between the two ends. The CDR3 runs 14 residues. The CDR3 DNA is TGTGCCAGTAGTTCCACTAGGGCCGGAGAGACCCAGTACTTC. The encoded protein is CASSSTRAGETQYF.

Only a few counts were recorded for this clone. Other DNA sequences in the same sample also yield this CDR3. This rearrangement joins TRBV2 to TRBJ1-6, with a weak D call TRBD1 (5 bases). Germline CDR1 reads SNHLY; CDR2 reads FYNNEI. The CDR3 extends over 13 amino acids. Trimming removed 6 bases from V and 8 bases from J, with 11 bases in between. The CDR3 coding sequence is TGTGCCAGCAGGCGGGAAGGGGATTCACCCCTCCACTTT. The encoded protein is CASRREGDSPLHF.

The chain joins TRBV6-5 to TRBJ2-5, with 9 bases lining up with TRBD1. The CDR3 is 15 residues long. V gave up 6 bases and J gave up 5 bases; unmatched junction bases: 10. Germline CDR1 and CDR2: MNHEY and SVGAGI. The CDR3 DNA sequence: TGTGCCAGCAGCCGGTCCGGGACAGGGACCGAGACCCAGTACTTC. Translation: CASSRSGTGTETQYF.

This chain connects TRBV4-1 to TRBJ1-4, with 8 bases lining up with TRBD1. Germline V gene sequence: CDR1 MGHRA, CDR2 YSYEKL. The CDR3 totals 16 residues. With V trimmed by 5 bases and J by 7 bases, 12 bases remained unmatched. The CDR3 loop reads CASSTSPGQVAEKLFF. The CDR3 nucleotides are TGCGCCAGCAGCACCAGCCCGGGACAGGTCGCTGAAAAACTGTTTTTT.

The CDR3 here is CASSLIKTGGPNQPQHF. CDR3 sequence (DNA): TGTGCCAGCAGCTTGATTAAGACAGGGGGTCCCAATCAGCCCCAGCATTTT. The chain is built from TRBV5-8 and TRBJ1-5; 9 bases align to TRBD1. Germline CDR1 reads SGHTS; CDR2 reads YDEGEE. This CDR3 comprises 17 residues. J lost 3 bases, V lost 1 base, and 8 bases had no gene match.

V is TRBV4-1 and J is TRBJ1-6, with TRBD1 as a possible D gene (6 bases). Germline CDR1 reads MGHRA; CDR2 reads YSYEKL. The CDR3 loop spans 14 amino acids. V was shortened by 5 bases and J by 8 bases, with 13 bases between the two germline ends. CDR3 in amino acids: CASSSQRGDSPLHF. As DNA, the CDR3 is TGCGCCAGCAGCTCTCAGAGGGGGGATTCACCCCTCCACTTT.

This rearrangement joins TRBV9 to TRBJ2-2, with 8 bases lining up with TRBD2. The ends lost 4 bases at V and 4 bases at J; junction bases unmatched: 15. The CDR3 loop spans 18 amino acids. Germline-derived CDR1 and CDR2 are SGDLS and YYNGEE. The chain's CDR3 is CASSRTISGVGATGELFF. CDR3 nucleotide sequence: TGTGCCAGCAGCCGTACGATTAGCGGGGTCGGGGCCACCGGGGAGCTGTTTTTT.

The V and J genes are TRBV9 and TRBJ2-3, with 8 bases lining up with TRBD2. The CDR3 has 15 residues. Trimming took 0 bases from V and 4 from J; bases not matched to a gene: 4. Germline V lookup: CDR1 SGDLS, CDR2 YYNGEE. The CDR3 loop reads CASSVVGGGSDTQYF. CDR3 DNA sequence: TGTGCCAGCAGCGTAGTGGGCGGGGGGTCAGATACGCAGTATTTT.

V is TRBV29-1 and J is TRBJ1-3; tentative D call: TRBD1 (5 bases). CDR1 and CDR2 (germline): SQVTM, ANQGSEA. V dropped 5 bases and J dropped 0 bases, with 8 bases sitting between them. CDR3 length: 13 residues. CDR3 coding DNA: TGCAGCGTTCAGCAGGGCTCTGGAAACACCATATATTTT. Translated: CSVQQGSGNTIYF.

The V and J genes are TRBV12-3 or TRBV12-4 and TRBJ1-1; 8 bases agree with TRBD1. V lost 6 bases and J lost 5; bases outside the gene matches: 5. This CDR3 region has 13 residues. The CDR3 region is CASSLYRGTEAFF. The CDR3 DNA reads TGTGCCAGCAGCCTCTACAGGGGGACTGAAGCTTTCTTT.

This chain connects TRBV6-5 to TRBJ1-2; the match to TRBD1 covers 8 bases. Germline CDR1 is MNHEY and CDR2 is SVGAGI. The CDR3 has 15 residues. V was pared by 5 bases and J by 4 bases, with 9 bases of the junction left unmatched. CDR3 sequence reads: CASSTYGQGIYGYTF. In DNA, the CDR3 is TGTGCCAGCAGTACCTACGGACAGGGAATCTATGGCTACACCTTC.

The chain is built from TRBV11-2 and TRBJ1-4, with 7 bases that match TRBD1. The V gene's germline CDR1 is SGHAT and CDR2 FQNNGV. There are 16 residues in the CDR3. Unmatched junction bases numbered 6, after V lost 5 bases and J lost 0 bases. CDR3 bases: TGTGCCAGCAGCCCAGGGGGGGAAACAACTAATGAAAAACTGTTTTTT. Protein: CASSPGGETTNEKLFF.